This TCR beta chain derives from a study of blood T cell repertoires in COVID-19 (dated by TCRdb to about 2020). General notes on the study: Samples from collaborators originated in the United States, Italy and Spain and spanned both the acute and convalescent phases of COVID-19. The sample metadata nearly always contained a de-identified subject ID, COVID-19 status, age in years and sex. Where available, HLA class I and class II types were obtained from metadata supplied by the sample provider rather than from assay-based typing. The prospective study material was composed of cDNA or gDNA derived from T cells, B-cell-depleted T cells, or PBMCs. Samples were obtained from the ongoing ImmuneRACE study (first 160 participants) and from roughly 1,300 subjects provided by 6 global collaborators. The repertoires were made available in a free public database intended to serve as a resource for research on the immune response to SARS-CoV-2. The dataset comprised deeply sampled blood TCRbeta repertoires from subjects exposed to, actively infected with, or recovered from COVID-19. The full study reports these points: The amount of clinical and demographic metadata varied by source and participant and was provided uncurated.

TCRbeta CDR3 regions were amplified from genomic DNA using the immunoSEQ Assay, a bias-controlled multiplex PCR. Under the source paper's analysis protocol: The number of nucleated cells in each sample was estimated by amplification of reference gene primers within the assay. Sequence reads were collapsed and filtered to measure the absolute abundance of every unique TCRbeta CDR3 rearrangement. For each sample, productive Simpson clonality was calculated as the square root of Simpson's diversity index over productive rearrangements. This immuneACCESS table, as held by TCRdb, lists in-frame sequences with V and J called but not all clones. Of the missing ones, under half trace to an unresolved V gene in checked studies; the others have no known cause. The D gene and trimming were derived from the DNA, and the V and J assignments and clone size from that table. Within this sample are some 48,000 clones, with more than 70% of them counted one time only. The top ten clonotypes cover approximately 6% of the sample.

CDR1 and CDR2, per the germline V gene (reference sequence), are MNHEY and SMNVEV. Unmatched junction bases come to 6, with V trimmed by 6 bases and J by 6 bases. The CDR3 runs 13 residues from the cysteine to the phenylalanine. The entry retains the CDR3 DNA only, 39 bases that are in frame from base 1. Whole blood was collected in K2EDTA tubes by collaborating institutions according to the institutions' own protocols. For TCRbeta analysis, collaborator samples were shipped as frozen whole blood, as isolated PBMCs, or as DNA extracted from either sample type. Notes on this clone: Its specific antigen is unknown. No base-level quality is on record; no much larger clone is a single base apart.

The origin of this receptor is a woman in her fifties or sixties with acute or convalescent COVID-19. The rearranged segments are TRBV27 and TRBJ1-1, with 8 bases matching TRBD1. Source material: peripheral blood. The CDR3 region has the sequence CASRDGQGPEAFF. DNA sequence: TGTGCCAGCAGAGACGGACAGGGCCCTGAAGCTTTCTTT.